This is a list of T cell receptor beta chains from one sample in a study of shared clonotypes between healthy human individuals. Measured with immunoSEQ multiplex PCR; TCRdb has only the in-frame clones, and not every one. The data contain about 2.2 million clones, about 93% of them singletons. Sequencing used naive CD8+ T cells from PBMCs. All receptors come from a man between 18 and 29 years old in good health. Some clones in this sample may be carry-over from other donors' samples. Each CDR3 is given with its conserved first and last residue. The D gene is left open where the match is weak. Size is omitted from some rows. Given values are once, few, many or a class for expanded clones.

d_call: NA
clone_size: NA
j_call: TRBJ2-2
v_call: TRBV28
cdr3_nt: TGTGCCAGCAGTTTGGGGACACTCAACACCGGGGAGCTGTTTTTT
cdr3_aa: CASSLGTLNTGELFF

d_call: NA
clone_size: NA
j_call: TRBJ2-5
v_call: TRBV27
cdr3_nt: TGTGCCAGCAGTTTATTACTGAACCAAGAGACCCAGTACTTC
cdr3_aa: CASSLLLNQETQYF

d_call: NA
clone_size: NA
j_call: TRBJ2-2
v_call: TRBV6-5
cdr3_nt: TGTGCCAGCAGTTACTCAGCGGCCACCGGGGAGCTGTTTTTT
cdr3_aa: CASSYSAATGELFF

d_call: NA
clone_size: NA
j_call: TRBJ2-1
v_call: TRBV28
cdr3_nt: TGTGCCAGCAGCGACAATGAGCAGTTCTTC
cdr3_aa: CASSDNEQFF

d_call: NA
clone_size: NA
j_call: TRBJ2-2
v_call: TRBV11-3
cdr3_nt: TGTGCCAGCAGCTCTGAGTCGAACACCGGGGAGCTGTTTTTT
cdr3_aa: CASSSESNTGELFF

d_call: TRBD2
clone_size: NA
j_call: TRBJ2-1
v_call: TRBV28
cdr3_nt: TGTGCCAGCAGCCCCGGGACTAGCGGGTTTTACAATGAGCAGTTCTTC
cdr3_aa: CASSPGTSGFYNEQFF

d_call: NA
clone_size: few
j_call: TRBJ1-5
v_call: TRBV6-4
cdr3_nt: TGTGCCAGCAGTCGCCTCCGGTTACAGCCCCAGCATTTT
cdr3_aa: CASSRLRLQPQHF

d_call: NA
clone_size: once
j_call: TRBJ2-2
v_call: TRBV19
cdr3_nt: TGTGCCAGTAGTATTTGGGGCTCCGGGGAGCTGTTTTTT
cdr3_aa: CASSIWGSGELFF

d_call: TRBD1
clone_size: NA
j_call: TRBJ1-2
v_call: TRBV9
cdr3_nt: TGTGCCAGCAGCGGGGCGGACAGGACTGTCTATGGCTACACCTTC
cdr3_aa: CASSGADRTVYGYTF

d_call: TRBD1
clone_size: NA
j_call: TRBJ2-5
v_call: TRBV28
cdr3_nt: TGTGCCAGCAGTTGGACAGGGTGGGACGAGACCCAGTACTTC
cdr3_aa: CASSWTGWDETQYF

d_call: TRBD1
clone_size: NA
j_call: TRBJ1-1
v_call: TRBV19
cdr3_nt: TGTGCCAGTAGTCCACCGGACAGGGGGCGAAAGGAAGATGAAGCTTTCTTT
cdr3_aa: CASSPPDRGRKEDEAFF

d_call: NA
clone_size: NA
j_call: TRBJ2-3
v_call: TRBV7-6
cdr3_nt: TGTGCCAGCAGCTTAGCGGTGCCGGATACGCAGTATTTT
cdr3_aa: CASSLAVPDTQYF

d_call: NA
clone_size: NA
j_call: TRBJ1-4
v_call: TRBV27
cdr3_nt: TGTGCCAGCAGTTTATTAGGGGCCCGAACGGCAACTAATGAAAAACTGTTTTTT
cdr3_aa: CASSLLGARTATNEKLFF

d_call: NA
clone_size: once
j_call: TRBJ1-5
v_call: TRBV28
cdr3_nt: TGTGCCAGCACCATAACGCATTTAAACCAGCCCCAGCATTTT
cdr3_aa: CASTITHLNQPQHF

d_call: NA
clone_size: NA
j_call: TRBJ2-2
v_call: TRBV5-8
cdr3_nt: TGTGCCAGCAGCTTGGCAGGTAGCACCGGGGAGCTGTTTTTT
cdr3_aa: CASSLAGSTGELFF

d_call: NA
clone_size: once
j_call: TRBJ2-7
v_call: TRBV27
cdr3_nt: TGTGCCAGCGGATGGGGGTTCTCCTACGAGCAGTACTTC
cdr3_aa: CASGWGFSYEQYF

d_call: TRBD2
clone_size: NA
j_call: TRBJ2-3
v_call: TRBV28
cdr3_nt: TGTGCCACCCAACTCGGGACTAGCGGGAGGCGGTGGGACACAGATACGCAGTATTTT
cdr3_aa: CATQLGTSGRRWDTDTQYF